The clone carrying this T cell receptor beta chain was seen only once. Germline loops: CDR1 MNHEY, CDR2 SVGAGI. This CDR3 is 15 amino acids long. Trimming shortened V by 0 bases and J by 0 bases, and 9 bases separated the two germline ends. The data stem from a study of blood T cell repertoires in COVID-19. The wider study: The cDNA or gDNA used as material had been derived from T cells, B-cell-depleted T cells, or PBMCs.

Clones were sequenced by immunoSEQ multiplex PCR, and TCRdb holds only the in-frame ones, with some missing. The sample includes about 130,000 clones, about 93% of them seen just once. This TCR was recovered from a man aged 50 or older with COVID-19, enrolled during active disease. The specimen was peripheral blood. The gene calls are TRBV6-5 and TRBJ2-7; unclear D gene. The DNA for the CDR3 is TGTGCCAGCAGTTACTCGAATGCGCGCTCCTACGAGCAGTACTTC. It yields the protein CASSYSNARSYEQYF.